This TCR beta chain is from a study of CD8 T cells in ankylosing spondylitis. Notes on the study in general: Ankylosing spondylitis blood seemed to carry a telltale TCR beta motif made of eight or nine highly homologous variants. Matched ankylosing spondylitis synovial fluid reportedly showed significant enrichment of disease-linked clones.

With molecular barcodes, quantitative 5'-RACE was used to make the TCR beta libraries. Using its own MiXCR run on the 5' RACE reads, TCRdb lists one record per CDR3 protein. The sample contains under 850,000 distinct CDR3 sequences, around 20% of which appear only once. The CDR3 runs to 14 residues. Germline lookup yields CDR1 LGHDT and CDR2 YNNKEL (reference sequence). Trimming took 1 base from V and 2 from J, leaving 8 bases between them. This clonotype was seen many times. No antigen is known for it. The chain carries TRBV3-1 and TRBJ1-1; D is ambiguous. Material for sequencing was blood, either unsorted or a sorted T cell fraction (not recorded which). This receptor was taken from a male donor with ankylosing spondylitis. As DNA, the CDR3 is TGTGCCAGCAGCCAAGTGACGGTAAACACTGAAGCTTTCTTT. Protein: CASSQVTVNTEAFF. The entire variable domain, with the rest obtained from reference TRBV3-1 and TRBJ1-1, is as follows: DTAVSQTPKYLVTQMGNDKSIKCEQNLGHDTMYWYKQDSKKFLKIMFSYNNKELIINETVPNRFSPKSPDKAHLNLHINSLELGDSAVYFCASSQVTVNTEAFFGQGTRLTVV.